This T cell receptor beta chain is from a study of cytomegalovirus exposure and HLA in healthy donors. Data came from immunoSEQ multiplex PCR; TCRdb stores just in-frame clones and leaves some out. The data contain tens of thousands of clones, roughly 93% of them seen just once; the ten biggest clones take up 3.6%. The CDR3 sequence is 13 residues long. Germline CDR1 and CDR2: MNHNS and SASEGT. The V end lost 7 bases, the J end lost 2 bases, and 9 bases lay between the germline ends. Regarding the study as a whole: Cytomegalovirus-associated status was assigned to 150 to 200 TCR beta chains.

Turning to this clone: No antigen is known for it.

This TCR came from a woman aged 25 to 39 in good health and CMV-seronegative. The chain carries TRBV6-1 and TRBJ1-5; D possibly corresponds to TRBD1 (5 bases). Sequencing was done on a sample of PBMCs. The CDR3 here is CASTGTGNQPQHF. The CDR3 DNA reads TGTGCCAGCACCGGGACTGGCAATCAGCCCCAGCATTTT.